This T cell receptor beta chain was sequenced for a study of shared clonotypes between healthy human individuals (dated by TCRdb to the early 2020s). Notes on the research overall: The cohort included a few men and two women between 18 and 49 years of age. For each donor, CD4 naive and CD4 memory were each given three plates, CD8 naive was given two plates, and CD8 memory was given one plate. The study deeply sequenced blood TCR repertoires of several healthy adults to estimate repertoire size and the extent of clonotype sharing between individuals. Different laboratories and diverse techniques were used to prepare libraries and sequence TCR repertoires, to increase sequencing depth and limit assay-specific biases. Each donor's leukapheresis produced roughly between about 0.8 and 8.9 billion PBMCs.

What the research found in general, with its limitations: Based on pairwise subsampling, the degree of clonotype sharing among donors was expected to be affected by sequencing depth. Sampling was limited to blood, and TCR repertoires in tissue likely differ from TCR repertoires in blood. Because the study included a small number of donors, the genetic and exposure-history diversity represented was limited. Even with the large sequencing depth, rarefaction of the sorted-subset datasets indicated that sequencing was incomplete. Compared with non-shared clonotypes, clonotypes shared by all four sorted-subset donors had higher generation probabilities. Larger estimated clonotype richness was generally found for naive subsets than for memory subsets. Sharing across a few donors was observed for roughly 5.4% of naive CD4, about 3.2% of naive CD8, over 2% of memory CD4, and around 0.4% of memory CD8 clonotypes.

The donors were healthy, HIV-negative adults with no recently reported acute infections or vaccinations. Every donor was a Caucasian adult living in Nashville, Tennessee, USA. Magnetic negative selection was used to enrich CD4+ T cells, after which naive cells were positively selected on CD45RA and the negative fraction became the memory subset. Blood was obtained by leukapheresis, after which PBMCs were separated by Ficoll-Histopaque density gradient centrifugation and cryopreserved in liquid nitrogen vapor phase. Analytical flow cytometry was used to check the purity and quantity of every magnetically sorted T cell population. From each sorted fraction, genomic DNA was isolated and quantified by UV absorbance on a Nanodrop 2000c. Using the deep immunoSEQ assay, TCR CDR3 regions were amplified from genomic DNA by multiplex PCR. Extracted genomic DNA from each cell subset was spread evenly across all wells of several immunoSEQ 96-well plates, with each plate serving as a replicate. For sorted subsets, roughly 200 ng of genomic DNA, equivalent to roughly 33,000 T cell genomes, went into each replicate PCR. The purified libraries were quantified using a Qubit 3.0 fluorometer, sized with a Bioanalyzer 2100, and then quantified again using the KAPA Library Quantification kit. Every immunoSEQ 96-well plate was sequenced on a dedicated single-read 150-cycle Illumina NextSeq 550 flow cell. As for how the authors treated the data: The immunoSEQ output contained only junctional sequences without quality scores, so filtering could not match that applied to full-length reads. Sequences were annotated with PyIR, a Python wrapper for IgBLAST v1.9, and V/J genes and CDR3 were assigned using IMGT germline references. Any read was removed if the V/J assignment was weak (E-value above 1e-6), the CDR3 was missing, or the read contained stop codons, out-of-frame junctions, or ambiguous translated residues. V3J clonotypes were defined as sequences sharing the same inferred V gene, J gene, and CDR3 amino acid sequence. The percentage overlap between two repertoires was calculated by dividing the number of shared unique clonotypes by the size of the smaller repertoire. Repertoire richness was assessed with RTK rarefaction, the Chao1 estimator, and Recon v2.1 estimates of unobserved clonotypes. Generation probabilities were computed with OLGA for all TCRbeta clonotypes obtained by the gDNA method from a handful of donors. TCRdb's version of the immuneACCESS table is confined to in-frame rearrangements and falls short of the full clone set. An unresolved V gene accounts for under half of the shortfall where checked; the remainder is of unknown origin. D and trimming come from the DNA, and the V and J calls and clone size come from that table. This sample comprises around 2.1 million clones, 90% to 96% of them detected only once. The top ten hold more than 0.1% of the sample.

About this clone itself: No cognate antigen has been identified for it. Per-base qualities were not stored, and no clone one base away is much larger.

V loses 4 bases of germline sequence and J loses 4 bases, and the interval between the two ends is 15 bases. The CDR3 runs 15 residues from the cysteine to the phenylalanine. Just CDR3 DNA is preserved here, 45 bases in frame from base 1. The germline V gene encodes CDR1 SGDLS and CDR2 YYNGEE. Sequencing input: naive CD4+ T cells sorted from blood. The sample's cell subset or site label, in plain terms: CD45RA+ positively selected. The chain links TRBV9 with TRBJ2-1; matching of 6 bases hints at TRBD2 as the D gene. The receptor was isolated from a man between 18 and 35 years old in good health. The CDR3 is CASSPSVAAYNEQFF. Read as DNA, the sequence is TGTGCCAGCAGCCCCAGTGTAGCGGCTTACAATGAGCAGTTCTTC.